The text below deals with one T cell receptor (beta chain). Its cognate antigen has yet to be identified. No base quality values were provided; no much bigger clone lies one nucleotide off. These data originate in a study of shared clonotypes between healthy human individuals (dated by TCRdb to the early 2020s). Background for the entire study: The cohort included a few men and a couple of women between 18 and 49 years of age. For each donor, three plates each were used for CD4 naive and CD4 memory, two plates were used for CD8 naive, and one plate was used for CD8 memory. Blood TCR repertoires of roughly 5 healthy adults were deeply sequenced to estimate repertoire size and the extent of clonotype sharing between individuals. To increase sequencing depth and limit assay-specific biases, different laboratories used diverse techniques to prepare libraries and sequence TCR repertoires. Each donor's leukapheresis produced roughly between roughly 0.94 and 9.5 billion PBMCs.

Study-level results and caveats: Only blood was sampled, and tissue TCR repertoires likely differ from those in blood. Clonotypes shared by all four sorted-subset donors showed higher generation probabilities than non-shared clonotypes. Incomplete sequencing was indicated by rarefaction of sorted-subset datasets, despite the large sequencing depth. The genetic and exposure-history diversity represented was limited by the small number of donors. Pairwise subsampling indicated that sequencing depth was expected to affect the degree of clonotype sharing among donors. Estimated clonotype richness was generally larger for naive than for memory subsets. Across four donors, roughly 5% of naive CD4, 3.5% of naive CD8, under 2.5% of memory CD4, and 0.4% of memory CD8 clonotypes were shared.

The junction shows trimming of 7 bases on V and 7 bases on J, plus 19 bases between the germline ends. Spanning cysteine to phenylalanine, the CDR3 consists of 14 amino acids. Just CDR3 DNA is preserved here, 42 bases in frame from base 1. As encoded in the germline V gene, CDR1 is MDHEN while CDR2 is SYDVKM. TCR CDR3 regions were amplified from genomic DNA by multiplex PCR using the deep immunoSEQ assay. For each cell subset, the extracted genomic DNA was distributed evenly across all wells of several immunoSEQ 96-well plates, and each plate served as one replicate. Each replicate PCR for sorted subsets received around 200 ng genomic DNA, equal to roughly 33,000 T cell genomes. Purified libraries were measured with a Qubit 3.0 fluorometer, size-checked on a Bioanalyzer 2100, and measured again with the KAPA Library Quantification kit. Every immunoSEQ 96-well plate was sequenced on a separate single-read 150-cycle Illumina NextSeq 550 flow cell. The published analysis was carried out like this. Because the immunoSEQ output included only junctional sequences and no quality scores, the filtering could not be the same as the filtering used for full-length reads. Sequences were annotated with PyIR, a Python wrapper for IgBLAST v1.9, and V/J genes and CDR3 were assigned using IMGT germline references. Reads were removed for weak V/J assignments (E-value above 1e-6), missing CDR3, stop codons, out-of-frame junctions, or ambiguous translated residues. V3J clonotypes were defined as sequences sharing the same inferred V gene, J gene, and CDR3 amino acid sequence. The percentage overlap between two repertoires was calculated by dividing the number of shared unique clonotypes by the size of the smaller repertoire. RTK rarefaction, the Chao1 estimator, and Recon v2.1 estimates of unobserved clonotypes were used to assess repertoire richness. OLGA was used to compute generation probabilities for all TCRbeta clonotypes that the gDNA method yielded from four donors. TCRdb holds this immuneACCESS table with in-frame rearrangements only. Some clones are missing; in checked studies, unresolved V genes explain under half, and the rest has no known cause. From that table come the V and J calls and clone size; the DNA was used to work out D and trimming. The table for this sample lists some 2.3 million clones; 93% of them were counted only once. The ten largest clones add up to about 0.39% of the sample.

The donors were healthy, HIV-negative adults who had no recently reported acute infections or vaccinations. All donors were Caucasian adults living in Nashville, Tennessee, USA. CD4+ T cells were enriched by magnetic negative selection; naive cells were then positively selected on CD45RA, and the negative fraction formed the memory subset. Blood was collected by leukapheresis, and PBMCs were isolated by Ficoll-Histopaque density gradient centrifugation and then cryopreserved in liquid nitrogen vapor phase. Purity and quantity of every magnetically sorted T cell population were checked by analytical flow cytometry. Genomic DNA was isolated from every sorted fraction and measured by UV absorbance on a Nanodrop 2000c.

The chain was built from TRBV28 and TRBJ1-2; TRBD1 is possibly the D segment (6 matching bases). Sequencing was carried out using naive CD4+ T cells from PBMCs. The sample's cell subset or site label, decoded: CD45RA+ positively selected. The sequence derives from a man between 18 and 35 years old in good health. Some clones in this sample may be carry-over from other donors' samples. The CDR3 here reads CASNDGTSAAGYTF. The DNA sequence is TGTGCCAGCAATGACGGGACATCGGCTGCTGGCTACACCTTC.